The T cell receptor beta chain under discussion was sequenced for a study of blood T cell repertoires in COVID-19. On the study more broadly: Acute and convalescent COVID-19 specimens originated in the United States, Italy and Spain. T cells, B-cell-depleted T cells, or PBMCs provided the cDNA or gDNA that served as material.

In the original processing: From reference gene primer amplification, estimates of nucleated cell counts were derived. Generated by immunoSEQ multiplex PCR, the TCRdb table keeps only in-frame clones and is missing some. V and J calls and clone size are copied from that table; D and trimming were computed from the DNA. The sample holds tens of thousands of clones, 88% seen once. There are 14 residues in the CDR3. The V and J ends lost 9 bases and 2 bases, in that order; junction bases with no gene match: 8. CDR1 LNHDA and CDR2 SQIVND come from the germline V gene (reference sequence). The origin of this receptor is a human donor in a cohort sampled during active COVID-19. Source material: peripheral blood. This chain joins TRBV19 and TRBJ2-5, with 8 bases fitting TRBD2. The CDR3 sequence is CASGGLADQETQYF. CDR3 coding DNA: TGTGCCAGCGGAGGACTAGCAGATCAAGAGACCCAGTACTTC. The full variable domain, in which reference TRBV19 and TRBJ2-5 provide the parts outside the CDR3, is DGGITQSPKYLFRKEGQNVTLSCEQNLNHDAMYWYRQDPGQGLRLIYYSQIVNDFQKGDIAEGYSVSREKKESFPLTVTSAQKNPTAFYLCASGGLADQETQYFGPGTRLLVL.